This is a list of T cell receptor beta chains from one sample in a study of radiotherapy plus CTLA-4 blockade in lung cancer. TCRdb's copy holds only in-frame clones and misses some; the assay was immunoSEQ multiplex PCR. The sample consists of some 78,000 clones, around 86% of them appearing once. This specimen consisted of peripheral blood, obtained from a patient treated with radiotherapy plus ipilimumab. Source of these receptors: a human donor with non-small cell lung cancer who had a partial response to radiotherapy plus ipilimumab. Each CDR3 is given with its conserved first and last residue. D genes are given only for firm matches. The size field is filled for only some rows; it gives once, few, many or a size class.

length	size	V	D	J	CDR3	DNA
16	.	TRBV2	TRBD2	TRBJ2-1	CASSPGLAGGGGEQFF	TGTGCCAGCAGTCCTGGACTAGCGGGAGGAGGGGGTGAGCAGTTCTTC
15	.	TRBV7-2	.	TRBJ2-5	CASSLTRDIQETQYF	TGTGCCAGCAGCCTGACCCGGGACATCCAAGAGACCCAGTACTTC
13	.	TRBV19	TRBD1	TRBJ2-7	CASSMGTGGEQYF	TGTGCCAGTAGTATGGGGACAGGGGGCGAGCAGTACTTC
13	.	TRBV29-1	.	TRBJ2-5	CSVDLGSQETQYF	TGCAGCGTTGATCTTGGCAGCCAAGAGACCCAGTACTTC
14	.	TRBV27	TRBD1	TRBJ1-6	CASSSPTGSRSLHF	TGTGCCAGCAGTTCCCCGACAGGGAGCAGGTCCCTCCACTTT
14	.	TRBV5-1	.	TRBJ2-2	CASSPDTNTGELFF	TGCGCCAGCAGCCCGGACACGAACACCGGGGAGCTGTTTTTT
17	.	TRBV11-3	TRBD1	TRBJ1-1	CASSLGEGRGRRTEAFF	TGTGCCAGCAGCTTAGGTGAGGGCAGGGGGCGCCGGACTGAAGCTTTCTTT
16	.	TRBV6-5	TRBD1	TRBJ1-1	CASSYPDRGGNTEAFF	TGTGCCAGCAGTTACCCGGACAGGGGGGGGAACACTGAAGCTTTCTTT
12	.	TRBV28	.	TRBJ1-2	CAALRAGDGYTF	TGTGCCGCCCTTCGGGCGGGTGATGGCTACACCTTC
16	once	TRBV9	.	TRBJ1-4	CASSVEDTRVGEKLFF	TGTGCCAGCAGCGTAGAGGATACCAGGGTTGGGGAAAAACTGTTTTTT
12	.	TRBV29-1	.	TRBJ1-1	CSLTGQNTEAFF	TGCAGCCTGACGGGACAGAACACTGAAGCTTTCTTT
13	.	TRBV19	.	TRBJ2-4	CASSIGWRNIQYF	TGTGCCAGTAGTATAGGTTGGCGGAACATTCAGTACTTC
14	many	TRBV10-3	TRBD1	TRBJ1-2	CAINGQGANYGYTF	TGTGCCATCAACGGACAGGGGGCGAACTATGGCTACACCTTC
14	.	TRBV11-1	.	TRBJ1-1	CASSLGGRHTEAFF	TGTGCCAGCAGCTTGGGGGGACGGCACACTGAAGCTTTCTTT
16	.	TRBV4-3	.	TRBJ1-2	CASSQDLGGAIDGYTF	TGCGCCAGCAGCCAAGATCTTGGGGGGGCAATAGATGGCTACACCTTC
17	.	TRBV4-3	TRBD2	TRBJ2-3	CASSEELASGRAGEQYF	TGCGCCAGCAGCGAAGAGCTAGCAAGCGGGAGGGCCGGGGAGCAGTATTTT
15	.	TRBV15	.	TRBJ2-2	CATSRTVSNTGELFF	TGTGCCACCAGCAGGACAGTCTCGAACACCGGGGAGCTGTTTTTT
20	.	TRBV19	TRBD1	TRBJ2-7	CASSTSDRGHCFGIGYEQYF	TGTGCCAGTAGTACGTCGGACAGGGGTCATTGTTTTGGGATTGGTTACGAGCAGTACTTC
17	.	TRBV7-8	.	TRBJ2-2	CASSLLGTSANTGELFF	TGTGCCAGCAGCCTGCTGGGGACATCCGCGAACACCGGGGAGCTGTTTTTT
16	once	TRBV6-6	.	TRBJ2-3	CASSYGRGLSTDTQYF	TGTGCCAGCAGTTACGGTAGGGGACTGAGCACAGATACGCAGTATTTT
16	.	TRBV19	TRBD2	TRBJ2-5	CATSGLAGQYQETQYF	TGTGCCACTTCAGGACTAGCGGGCCAGTACCAAGAGACCCAGTACTTC
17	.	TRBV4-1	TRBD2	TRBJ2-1	CASSQSPLAGLTHEQFF	TGCGCCAGCAGCCAATCACCTCTAGCGGGCCTGACTCATGAGCAGTTCTTC
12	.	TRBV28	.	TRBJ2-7	CASSLAPYEQYF	TGTGCCAGCAGTCTGGCTCCTTACGAGCAGTACTTC
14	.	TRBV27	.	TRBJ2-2	CASSLGRGGGELFF	TGTGCCAGCAGTTTGGGCAGGGGTGGCGGGGAGCTGTTTTTT
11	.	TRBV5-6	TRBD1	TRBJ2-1	CASSVSGGQFF	TGTGCCAGCAGCGTGTCAGGGGGCCAGTTCTTC
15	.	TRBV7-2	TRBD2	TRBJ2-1	CASSNSGSLPREQFF	TGTGCCAGCAGTAACAGCGGGAGCCTCCCAAGGGAGCAGTTCTTC
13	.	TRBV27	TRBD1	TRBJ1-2	CASSFNRGQGYTF	TGTGCCAGCAGTTTCAACAGGGGGCAGGGCTACACCTTC
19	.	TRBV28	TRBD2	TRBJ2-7	CASSLWGPGLAGLSYEQYF	TGTGCCAGCAGTTTATGGGGCCCGGGACTAGCGGGACTCTCCTACGAGCAGTACTTC
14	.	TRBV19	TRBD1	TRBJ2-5	CASSRDSAQETQYF	TGTGCCAGTAGTCGGGACAGCGCGCAGGAGACCCAGTACTTC
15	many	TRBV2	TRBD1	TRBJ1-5	CASSLGTGGNQPQHF	TGTGCCAGCAGTTTAGGGACAGGGGGCAATCAGCCCCAGCATTTT
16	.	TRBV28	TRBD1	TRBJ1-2	CASSSIRDRVGYGYTF	TGTGCCAGCAGTTCCATCCGGGACAGGGTAGGATATGGCTACACCTTC
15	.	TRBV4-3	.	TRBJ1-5	CASSQDRGAGQPQHF	TGCGCCAGCAGCCAAGATCGGGGGGCCGGTCAGCCCCAGCATTTT
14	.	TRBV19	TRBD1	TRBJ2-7	CASRGTGLTYEQYF	TGTGCCAGTAGGGGGACAGGGTTGACCTACGAGCAGTACTTC
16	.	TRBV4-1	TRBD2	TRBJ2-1	CASSQVPSGEHNEQFF	TGCGCCAGCAGCCAAGTCCCTAGCGGGGAACACAATGAGCAGTTCTTC
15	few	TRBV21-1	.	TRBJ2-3	CANTKGTSVTDTQYF	TGTGCCAACACCAAGGGGACTAGCGTTACAGATACGCAGTATTTT
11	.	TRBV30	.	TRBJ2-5	CAWSPEETQYF	TGTGCCTGGAGTCCGGAAGAGACCCAGTACTTC
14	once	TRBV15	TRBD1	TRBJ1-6	CAASSGTGDSPLHF	TGTGCCGCCAGCAGCGGGACAGGGGATTCACCCCTCCACTTT
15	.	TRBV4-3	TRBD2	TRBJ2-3	CASSQGGGRSDTQYF	TGCGCCAGCAGCCAAGGCGGCGGGAGGTCAGATACGCAGTATTTT
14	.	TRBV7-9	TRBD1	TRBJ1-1	CASSLKGANTEAFF	TGTGCCAGCAGCTTAAAGGGGGCGAACACTGAAGCTTTCTTT
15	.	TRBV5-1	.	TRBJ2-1	CASSPLSSSYNEQFF	TGCGCCAGCAGCCCTTTAAGTAGCTCCTACAATGAGCAGTTCTTC
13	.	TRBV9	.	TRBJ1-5	CASSATENQPQHF	TGTGCCAGCAGCGCGACAGAGAATCAGCCCCAGCATTTT
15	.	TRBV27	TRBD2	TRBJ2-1	CASSPGLAGLIEQFF	TGTGCCAGCAGTCCGGGACTAGCGGGCCTTATAGAGCAGTTCTTC
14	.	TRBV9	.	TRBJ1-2	CASSGSTPNYGYTF	TGTGCCAGCAGCGGATCGACACCTAACTATGGCTACACCTTC
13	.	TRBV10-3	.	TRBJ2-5	CATCNELQETQYF	TGTGCCACCTGCAATGAGCTACAAGAGACCCAGTACTTC
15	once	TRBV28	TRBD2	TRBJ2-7	CASSPSSGSTHEQYF	TGTGCCAGCAGTCCATCTAGCGGGAGTACCCACGAGCAGTACTTC
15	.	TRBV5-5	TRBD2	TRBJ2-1	CASSLTSGTYNEQFF	TGTGCCAGCAGCTTGACTAGCGGGACCTACAATGAGCAGTTCTTC
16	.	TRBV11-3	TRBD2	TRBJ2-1	CASSPPTAGGYNEQFF	TGTGCCAGCAGCCCCCCAACGGCGGGGGGCTACAATGAGCAGTTCTTC
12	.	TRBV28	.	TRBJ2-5	CASSSRVETQYF	TGTGCCAGCAGTTCCAGGGTTGAGACCCAGTACTTC
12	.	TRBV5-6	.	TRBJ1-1	CASTKRNTEAFF	TGTGCCAGCACCAAGAGGAACACTGAAGCTTTCTTT
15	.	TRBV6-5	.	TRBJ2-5	CASNPSGEWQETQYF	TGTGCCAGCAACCCGTCGGGGGAGTGGCAAGAGACCCAGTACTTC
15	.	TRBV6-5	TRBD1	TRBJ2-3	CASSHRGRTTDTQYF	TGTGCCAGCAGCCACAGGGGGCGGACGACAGATACGCAGTATTTT
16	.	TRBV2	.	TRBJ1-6	CASRRGGNTYNSPLHF	TGTGCCAGCAGGAGGGGAGGCAACACCTATAATTCACCCCTCCACTTT
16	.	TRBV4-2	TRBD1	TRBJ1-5	CASSQRRTGINQPQHF	TGTGCCAGCAGCCAGCGCCGGACAGGGATTAATCAGCCCCAGCATTTT